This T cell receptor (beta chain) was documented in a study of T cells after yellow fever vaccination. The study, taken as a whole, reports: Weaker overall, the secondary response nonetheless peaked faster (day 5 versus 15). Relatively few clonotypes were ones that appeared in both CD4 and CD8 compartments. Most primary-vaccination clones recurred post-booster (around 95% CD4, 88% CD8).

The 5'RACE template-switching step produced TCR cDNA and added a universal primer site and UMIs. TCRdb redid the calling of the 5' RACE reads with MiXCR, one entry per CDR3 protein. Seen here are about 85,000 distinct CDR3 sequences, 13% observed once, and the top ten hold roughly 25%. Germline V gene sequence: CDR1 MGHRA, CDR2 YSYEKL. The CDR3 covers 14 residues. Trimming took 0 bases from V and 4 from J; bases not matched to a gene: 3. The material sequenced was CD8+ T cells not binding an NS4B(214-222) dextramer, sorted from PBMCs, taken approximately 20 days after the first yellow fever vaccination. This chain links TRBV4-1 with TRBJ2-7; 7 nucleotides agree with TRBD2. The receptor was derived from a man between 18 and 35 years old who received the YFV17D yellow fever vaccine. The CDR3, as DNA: TGCGCCAGCAGCCAAGAACGGGGGGTGTACGAGCAGTACGTC. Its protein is CASSQERGVYEQYV.